This entry lists 10 T cell receptor beta chains sequenced from one sample in a study of T-cell reconstitution after alpha-beta-depleted transplantation in children. Construction of the TCRbeta library involved unique molecular identifiers. TCRdb reprocessed the PCR reads via MiXCR and lists one record per CDR3 protein. Among hundreds of thousands of distinct CDR3 sequences listed, around 17% were seen once. The sample in question was PBMCs from the stem cell graft donor, obtained from the stem cell graft. The origin of the receptors is a human donor who donated a stem cell graft to a child with acute lymphoblastic leukemia.

Only a few counts were recorded for this clonotype. The J gene is TRBJ1-1, the V gene TRBV7-9; D might be TRBD1 (5 bases). The germline CDR1 and CDR2 sequences are SEHNR and FQNEAQ (reference sequence). The germline V and J ends were trimmed by 3 bases and 3 bases, with 17 bases remaining between them. CDR3 length: 16 residues. In nucleotides, the CDR3 is TGTGCCAGCAGCTTTCTCCAACGGGGGAGGGACACTGAAGCTTTCTTT. Translating gives CASSFLQRGRDTEAFF.

This clonotype was counted a few times. This sequence joins TRBV27 and TRBJ2-1; the match to TRBD2 covers 8 bases. V dropped 3 bases and J dropped 14; count of bases not matched to a gene: 12. The germline gives CDR1 MNHEY, CDR2 SMNVEV (reference sequence). CDR3 length: 14 residues. The CDR3 reads CASSFTSGLHGEFF. The CDR3 region has the DNA TGTGCCAGCAGTTTTACTAGCGGTCTTCACGGGGAGTTCTTC.

This sequence joins TRBV12-3 or TRBV12-4 and TRBJ2-2; D uncertain. The CDR3 contains 15 residues. The V end lost 2 bases, the J end lost 10 bases, and 17 bases lay between the germline ends. The CDR3 loop reads CASSLMVRQRQELFF. CDR3 coding DNA: TGTGCCAGCAGTTTAATGGTCAGGCAAAGGCAGGAGCTGTTTTTT.

This clonotype was seen more than once but under ten times. The chain combines TRBV29-1 with TRBJ1-1; D is unresolved. Germline CDR1 is SQVTM and CDR2 is ANQGSEA. This CDR3 spans 12 amino acids. V was cut by 3 bases and J by 7 bases, with 12 bases left in between. For the CDR3, the DNA is TGCAGCGTTGAGGAAACGGCTATTGAAGCTTTCTTT. Translating it yields CSVEETAIEAFF.

The V gene is TRBV5-6, the J gene TRBJ1-1, with a possible D match to TRBD1 (5 bases). With 0 bases removed from V and 11 bases from J, the gap between germline ends came to 8 bases. CDR1 and CDR2 (germline): SGHDT, YYEEEE. This CDR3 has 11 residues. The DNA for the CDR3 is TGTGCCAGCAGCTTGGGCAGGGACGCTTTCTTT. This encodes CASSLGRDAFF.

The chain carries TRBV5-1 and TRBJ2-7, with a weak D call TRBD2 (6 bases). Germline assignment: CDR1 SGHRS and CDR2 YFSETQ. The CDR3 is 14 residues long. The germline V and J ends were trimmed by 4 bases and 6 bases, with 17 bases remaining between them. In DNA, the CDR3 is TGCGCCAGCAGCCCGGACCATGGGACTGCCGAGCAGTACTTC. Its protein product is CASSPDHGTAEQYF.

The chain combines TRBV10-3 with TRBJ1-2, with 7 bases that match TRBD1. The CDR3 spans 16 residues. Germline V gives CDR1 ENHRY, CDR2 SYGVKD. The V segment lost 0 bases and the J segment 5 bases; nucleotides outside the gene matches: 9. CDR3 residues: CAISESAGTAIYGYTF. The CDR3 nucleotides read TGTGCCATCAGTGAGTCAGCCGGGACAGCGATATATGGCTACACCTTC.

The V call is TRBV27, the J call TRBJ1-1; 10 nucleotides line up with TRBD1. This CDR3 is built from 16 residues. Germline-derived CDR1 and CDR2 are MNHEY and SMNVEV (reference sequence). The junction had 8 bases not matched to a gene; V was cut back by 2 bases and J by 5 bases. The CDR3 DNA follows: TGTGCCAGCAGTTTAATACCCGGGACAGGGGTTACTGAAGCTTTCTTT. This sequence encodes CASSLIPGTGVTEAFF.

In DNA, the CDR3 is TGTGCCAGCAGGCCAGGGAAATCCTCTGGAAACACCATATATTTT. This codes for CASRPGKSSGNTIYF. The V call is TRBV12-3 or TRBV12-4, the J call TRBJ1-3; possible D gene TRBD1, 5 bases. The length of the CDR3 is 15 residues. Trimming removed 6 bases at V and 0 bases at J, with 12 bases between.

This clonotype was recorded many times. This chain uses TRBV5-1 with TRBJ2-5, with D possibly called TRBD1 or TRBD2 (6 bases each). Between the trimmed V and J ends, which lost 7 bases and 2 bases, there was a span of 18 bases. The CDR3 sequence is 15 residues long. Germline V CDR1 and CDR2: SGHRS, YFSETQ. CDR3 sequence reads: CASFPGGWRQETQYF. For the CDR3, the DNA is TGCGCCAGCTTCCCCGGGGGCTGGCGGCAAGAGACCCAGTACTTC.